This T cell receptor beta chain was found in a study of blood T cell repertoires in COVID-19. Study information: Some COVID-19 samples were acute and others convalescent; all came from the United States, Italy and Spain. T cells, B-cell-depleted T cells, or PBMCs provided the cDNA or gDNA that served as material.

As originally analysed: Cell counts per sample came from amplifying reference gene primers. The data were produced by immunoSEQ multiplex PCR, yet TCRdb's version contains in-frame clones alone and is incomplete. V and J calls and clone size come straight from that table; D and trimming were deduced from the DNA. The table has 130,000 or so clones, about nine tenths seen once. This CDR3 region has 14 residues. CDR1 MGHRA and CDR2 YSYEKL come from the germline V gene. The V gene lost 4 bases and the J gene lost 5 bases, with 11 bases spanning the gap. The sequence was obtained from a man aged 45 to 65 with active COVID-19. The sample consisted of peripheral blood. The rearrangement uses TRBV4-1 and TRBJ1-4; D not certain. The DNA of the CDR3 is TGCGCCAGCAGCCCAGATTCGGGGAATGAAAAACTGTTTTTT. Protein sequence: CASSPDSGNEKLFF.